This TCR beta chain was observed in a study of beta chain features in type 1 diabetes. This CDR3 is built from 16 residues. Germline V gene sequence: CDR1 MNHEY, CDR2 SMNVEV (reference sequence). Trimming removed 8 bases from V and 2 bases from J, with 16 bases in between. Expressed TCRB transcripts got sequenced, as all isolated RNA was reverse transcribed. Data came from immunoSEQ multiplex PCR; TCRdb stores just in-frame clones and leaves some out. The table records around 160,000 clones, roughly 53% of them present only once. Sequencing was done on a sample of Tregs from blood. The chain links TRBV27 to TRBJ1-6, with TRBD1 as a possible D gene (5 bases). The origin of this receptor is a man younger than 35 in good health. In DNA, the CDR3 is TGTGCCAGCGGACCCATTAGGGGTACCTATAATTCACCCCTCCACTTT. Its protein is CASGPIRGTYNSPLHF.